What follows is one T cell receptor (beta chain) and its context. This entry comes from a study of spatial heterogeneity in lung cancer. Each molecule of TCR cDNA was tagged with one unique molecular identifier. TCRdb re-analysed the 5' RACE reads in MiXCR, keeping a single row per CDR3 protein. The top ten clones hold under 30% of a sample with 410 or so distinct CDR3 sequences, approximately 18% of them seen once. Time point reported: sample taken at primary tumor resection. The donors comprised about 65 untreated early-stage non-small cell lung cancer patients. No cells were sorted before sequencing. The whole RNA sequenced was extracted from tumor, nontumor lung or frozen PBMC. Source: normal lung tissue next to the tumor, taken at surgery. The sequence was collected from a female donor with early-stage non-small cell lung cancer.

CDR3 loop: CASSFGAGARETQYF. CDR3 DNA: TGTGCCAGCAGTTTTGGAGCGGGAGCTAGGGAGACCCAGTACTTC. The rearrangement links TRBV12-3 or TRBV12-4 to TRBJ2-5; 8 nucleotides line up with TRBD2. The J segment lost 5 bases and the V segment lost 3 bases, leaving 8 bases of the junction unmatched. CDR3 length equals 15 residues.